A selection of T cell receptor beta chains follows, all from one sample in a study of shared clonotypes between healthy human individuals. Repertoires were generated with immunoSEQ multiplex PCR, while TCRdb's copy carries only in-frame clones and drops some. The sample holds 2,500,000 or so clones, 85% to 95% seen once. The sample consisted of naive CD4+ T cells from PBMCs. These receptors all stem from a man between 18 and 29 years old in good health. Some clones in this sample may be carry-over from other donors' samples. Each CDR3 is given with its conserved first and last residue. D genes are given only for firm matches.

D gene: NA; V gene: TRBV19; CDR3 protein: CASRLGQAMGTEAFF
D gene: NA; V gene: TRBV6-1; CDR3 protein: CASSEVGWETQYF
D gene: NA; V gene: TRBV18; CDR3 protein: CASSPESPGVYNEQFF
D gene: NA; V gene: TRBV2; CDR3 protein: CASRMRWRTAAGGGYTF
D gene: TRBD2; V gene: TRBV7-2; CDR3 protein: CASSLTSGSTYEQYF
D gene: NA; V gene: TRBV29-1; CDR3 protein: CSVASSVTTDTQYF
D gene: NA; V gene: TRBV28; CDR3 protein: CASSLPRDTQYF
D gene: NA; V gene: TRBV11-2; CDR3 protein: CASSLQARDDSPLHF
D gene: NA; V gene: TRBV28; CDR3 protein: CASSLSAGANYGYTF
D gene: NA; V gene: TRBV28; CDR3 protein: CASSPTITYEQYF
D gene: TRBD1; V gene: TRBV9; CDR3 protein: CASSVGQGRTYNSPLHF
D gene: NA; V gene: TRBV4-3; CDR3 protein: CASSQGIFQETQYF
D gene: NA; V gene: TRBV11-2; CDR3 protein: CASSLRRGVNTEAFF
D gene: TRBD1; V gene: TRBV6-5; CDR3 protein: CASSPRQGAGTEAFF
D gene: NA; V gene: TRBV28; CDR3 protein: CASSTPGRSYEQYF
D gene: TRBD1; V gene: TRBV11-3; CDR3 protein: CASSSGTGDTGELFF
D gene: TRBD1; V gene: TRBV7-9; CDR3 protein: CASSPRQGANEQFF
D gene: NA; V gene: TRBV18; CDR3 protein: CASSPFRGEQYF
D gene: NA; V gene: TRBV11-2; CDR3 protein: CASSPGPSGETQYF
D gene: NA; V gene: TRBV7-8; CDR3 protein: CASSLVQAYRVIGEKLFF
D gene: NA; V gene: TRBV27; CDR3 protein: CASSFLQGSVVRANVLTF
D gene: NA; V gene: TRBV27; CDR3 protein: CASSSVFSRQKGNQPQHF
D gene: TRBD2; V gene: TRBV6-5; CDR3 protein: CASSYRGLAYEQYF
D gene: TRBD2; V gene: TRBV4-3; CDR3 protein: CASSPREGYEQYF
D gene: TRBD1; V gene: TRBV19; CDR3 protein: CASSTGGAVYEQYF
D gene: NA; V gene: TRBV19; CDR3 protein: CASSQSVTSYTEAFF
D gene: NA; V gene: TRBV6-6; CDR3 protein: CASRFPGQETQYF
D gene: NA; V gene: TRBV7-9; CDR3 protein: CASSYDWQETQYF
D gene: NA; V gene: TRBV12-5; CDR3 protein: CASGLVDRSYGYTF
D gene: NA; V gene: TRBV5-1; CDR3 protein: CASSLGPLSYEQYF
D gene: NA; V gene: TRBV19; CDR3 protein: CASSISRVSNQPQHF
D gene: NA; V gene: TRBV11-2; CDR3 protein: CASSLSIGTYNEQFF
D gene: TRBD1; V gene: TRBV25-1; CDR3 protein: CASSAQTQGGELFF
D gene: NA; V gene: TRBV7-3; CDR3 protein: CASSSTGRGLNEQFF
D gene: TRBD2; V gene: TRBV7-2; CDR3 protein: CASSYDASGVPYEQYF
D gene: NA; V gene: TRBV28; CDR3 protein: CASSSKGVYSQPQHF
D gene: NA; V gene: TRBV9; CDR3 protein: CASSGRALTDTQYF
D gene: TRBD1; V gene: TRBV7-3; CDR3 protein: CASSFTGGTGELFF
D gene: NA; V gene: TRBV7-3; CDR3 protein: CASSLSPGNSYEQYF
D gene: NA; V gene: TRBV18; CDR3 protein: CASSQVRDTEAFF
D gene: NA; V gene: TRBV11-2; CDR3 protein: CASSHPGSAVTEAFF
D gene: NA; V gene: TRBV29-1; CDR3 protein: CSAMVGAAGANEQFF